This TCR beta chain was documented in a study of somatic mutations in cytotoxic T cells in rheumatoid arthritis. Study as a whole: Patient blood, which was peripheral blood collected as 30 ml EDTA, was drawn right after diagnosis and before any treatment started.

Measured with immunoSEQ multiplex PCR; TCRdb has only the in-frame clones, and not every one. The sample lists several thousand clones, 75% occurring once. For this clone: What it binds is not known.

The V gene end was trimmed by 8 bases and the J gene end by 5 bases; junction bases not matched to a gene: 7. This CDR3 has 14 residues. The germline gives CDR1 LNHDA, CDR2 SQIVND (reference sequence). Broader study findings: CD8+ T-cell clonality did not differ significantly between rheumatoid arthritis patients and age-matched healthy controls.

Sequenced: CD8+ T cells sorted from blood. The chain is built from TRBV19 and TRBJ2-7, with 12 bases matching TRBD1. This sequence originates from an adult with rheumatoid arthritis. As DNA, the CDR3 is TGTGCCAGTTCCTCCCGGGACAGGGGGCACGAGCAGTACTTC. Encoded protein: CASSSRDRGHEQYF.